Described below is a single TCR beta chain sequence and its context. These data are taken from a study of spatial heterogeneity in lung cancer. The wider study: The cohort: roughly 72 early-stage, untreated non-small cell lung cancer patients.

Documented time point: blood at routine non-recurrence follow-up after resection. No cell sorting; template was whole RNA from tumor, lung tissue or PBMC. MiXCR was run by TCRdb on the 5' RACE reads, yielding one entry per CDR3 protein. The table includes some 54,000 distinct CDR3 sequences, more than 6.5% detected once. This TCR was sampled from a female donor with early-stage non-small cell lung cancer. The starting material was PBMCs, obtained at follow-up.

CDR3 nucleotides: TGTGCCAGCAGTTTATCGCAGGGTTCTCTAGCACCCCTCCACTTT. Residues: CASSLSQGSLAPLHF. The genes are TRBV12-3 or TRBV12-4 and TRBJ1-6; D perhaps matches TRBD1 (5 bases). Trimming removed 2 bases from V and 11 bases from J, with 16 bases in between. This CDR3 contains 15 residues.